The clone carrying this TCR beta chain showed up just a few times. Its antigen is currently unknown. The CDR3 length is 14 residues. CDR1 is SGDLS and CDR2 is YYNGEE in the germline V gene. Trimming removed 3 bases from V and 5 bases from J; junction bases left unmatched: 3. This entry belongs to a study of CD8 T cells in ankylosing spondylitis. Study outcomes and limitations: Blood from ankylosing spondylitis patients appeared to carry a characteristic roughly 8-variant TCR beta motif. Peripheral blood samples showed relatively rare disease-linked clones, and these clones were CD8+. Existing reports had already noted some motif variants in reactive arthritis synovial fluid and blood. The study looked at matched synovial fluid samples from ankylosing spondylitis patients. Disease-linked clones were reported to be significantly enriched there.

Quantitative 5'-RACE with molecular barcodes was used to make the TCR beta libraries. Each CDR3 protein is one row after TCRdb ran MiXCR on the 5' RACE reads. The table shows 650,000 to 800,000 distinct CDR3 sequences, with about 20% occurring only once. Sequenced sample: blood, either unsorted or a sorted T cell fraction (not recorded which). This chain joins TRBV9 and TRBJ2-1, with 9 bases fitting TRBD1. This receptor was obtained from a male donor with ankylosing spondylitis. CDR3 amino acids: CASSGGQGNNEQFF. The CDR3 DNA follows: TGTGCCAGCAGCGGGGGACAGGGAAACAATGAGCAGTTCTTC.